This TCR beta chain was profiled in a study of blood T cell repertoires in COVID-19. The wider study: The study drew acute and convalescent COVID-19 samples from the United States, Italy and Spain. From T cells, B-cell-depleted T cells, or PBMCs came the material, which was cDNA or gDNA.

Note on this clone: The sample contains more than one DNA sequence encoding this CDR3.

The CDR3 consists of 15 residues. Trimming shortened V by 0 bases and J by 1 base, and 10 bases separated the two germline ends. CDR1 is SGDLS and CDR2 is YYNGEE in the germline V gene. Study processing details: Cell counts per sample came from amplifying reference gene primers. TCRdb's table, derived via immunoSEQ multiplex PCR, lists solely in-frame clones and lacks some. The V and J calls and clone size come from that table; D and trimming were worked out from the DNA. The repertoire has approximately 180,000 clones, 82% of them found once; the top ten carry roughly 8.1%. The clonotype was recovered from a woman in her seventies with acute or convalescent COVID-19. The source material was peripheral blood. The chain links TRBV9 to TRBJ2-5, with D perhaps TRBD2 (6 bases). The CDR3 region is CASSVGGGLQETQYF. CDR3 DNA sequence: TGTGCCAGCAGCGTAGGGGGAGGACTCCAAGAGACCCAGTACTTC.